The rows below give T cell receptor beta chains drawn from one sample of a study of post-analysis software for immune sequencing data. TCRdb used MiXCR to reprocess the PCR reads, holding one entry per CDR3 protein. The data show hundreds of thousands of distinct CDR3 sequences, approximately 59% seen once. The sequencing sample was made of blood. The receptors originated from a girl aged 2-10 years with multiple sclerosis. CDR3s include the opening cysteine and the closing phenylalanine or tryptophan. Each record gives: CDR3 DNA, CDR3 protein, V gene, D gene, clone size, J gene. A D gene is named only where the DNA matches it firmly. Only part of the rows carry a size: once, few, many, or a class if the clone is expanded.

DNA: TGTGCCAGCAGTAACCGGACAGGGGGCGGTCGCTATGGCTACACCTTC
CDR3: CASSNRTGGGRYGYTF
V: TRBV12-3/TRBV12-4
D: TRBD1
size: few
J: TRBJ1-2

DNA: TGTGCCAGCAGCAGATACTTTGGGGACTCCTACAATGAGCAGTTCTTC
CDR3: CASSRYFGDSYNEQFF
V: TRBV7-9
D: .
size: .
J: TRBJ2-1

DNA: TGTGCCAGCAGGCCTGGGACAGGCCCCAGCTCCTACGAGCAGTACTTC
CDR3: CASRPGTGPSSYEQYF
V: TRBV7-2
D: TRBD1
size: .
J: TRBJ2-7

DNA: TGTGCCAGCAGCCCCGGGACAGGGGCACCCCAAGAGACCCAGTACTTC
CDR3: CASSPGTGAPQETQYF
V: TRBV12-3/TRBV12-4
D: TRBD1
size: .
J: TRBJ2-5

DNA: TGCGCCAGCAGCTACGGGACTCCTGACACAGATACGCAGTATTTT
CDR3: CASSYGTPDTDTQYF
V: TRBV5-1
D: .
size: few
J: TRBJ2-3

DNA: TGTGCCAGCAGTGAAGGGGCGGGAAGGAACACTGAAGCTTTCTTT
CDR3: CASSEGAGRNTEAFF
V: TRBV6-1
D: .
size: .
J: TRBJ1-1

DNA: TGCAGCGTTGCACTAGCGGGGGGTTACGAGTACCAAGAGACCCAGTACTTC
CDR3: CSVALAGGYEYQETQYF
V: TRBV29-1
D: TRBD2
size: .
J: TRBJ2-5

DNA: TGTGCCAGCAGCTTAGGCCGTTGGGATGGCTACACCTTC
CDR3: CASSLGRWDGYTF
V: TRBV13
D: .
size: .
J: TRBJ1-2

DNA: TGTGCCAGCAGCTTCGTGGGGGGGGCCCCCTCCTACGAGCAGTACTTC
CDR3: CASSFVGGAPSYEQYF
V: TRBV11-2
D: .
size: .
J: TRBJ2-7

DNA: TGTGCCACCAGCAGAGTGGGGACACTCTACGAGCAGTACTTC
CDR3: CATSRVGTLYEQYF
V: TRBV15
D: .
size: .
J: TRBJ2-7

DNA: TGCAGTGCTATAACCGGGACCGTAACCTACGAGCAGTACTTC
CDR3: CSAITGTVTYEQYF
V: TRBV20-1
D: .
size: .
J: TRBJ2-7

DNA: TGCGCCAGCAGCCAAGAAAGCAGCGGGGTAAATGAGCAGTTCTTC
CDR3: CASSQESSGVNEQFF
V: TRBV4-3
D: TRBD2
size: .
J: TRBJ2-1

DNA: TGCGCCAGCAGACCAGTTACAGGGGACGGCTACACCTTC
CDR3: CASRPVTGDGYTF
V: TRBV5-1
D: TRBD1
size: .
J: TRBJ1-2

DNA: TGTGCCAGCAGTTACGGGACAGGGATAGTGGATGAGCAGTTCTTC
CDR3: CASSYGTGIVDEQFF
V: TRBV12-3/TRBV12-4
D: TRBD1
size: .
J: TRBJ2-1

DNA: TGCGCCAGCAGTGAGTCGTCTATCCGGATTAGTGGGCAGTATTTT
CDR3: CASSESSIRISGQYF
V: TRBV10-1
D: .
size: .
J: TRBJ2-3

DNA: TGCAGTGCAGCTGGGGGAGATACGCAGTATTTT
CDR3: CSAAGGDTQYF
V: TRBV20-1
D: .
size: .
J: TRBJ2-3

DNA: TGTGCCAGCAGTTTAGCGCTCCGGGAAAAACTGTTTTTT
CDR3: CASSLALREKLFF
V: TRBV12-3/TRBV12-4
D: .
size: .
J: TRBJ1-4

DNA: TGTGCCAGCAGTTACGTCGGCAGGGCCGGCACCTACGAGCAGTACTTC
CDR3: CASSYVGRAGTYEQYF
V: TRBV6-5
D: .
size: .
J: TRBJ2-7

DNA: TGCGCCAGCAGCGTACTGGGGAGACCCAAAAACATTCAGTACTTC
CDR3: CASSVLGRPKNIQYF
V: TRBV4-1
D: .
size: .
J: TRBJ2-4

DNA: TGCAGCGTCTCGGACAGGGGAGATATTTGGGATGGGAGTGAAAAACTGTTTTTT
CDR3: CSVSDRGDIWDGSEKLFF
V: TRBV29-1
D: TRBD1
size: .
J: TRBJ1-4

DNA: TGTGCCAGCAGCTCGGACCCCGGCGAGTACGAGCAGTACTTC
CDR3: CASSSDPGEYEQYF
V: TRBV7-2
D: .
size: .
J: TRBJ2-7

DNA: TGCAGTGCTCTGAACCGGGACGGACAAGAGACCCAGTACTTC
CDR3: CSALNRDGQETQYF
V: TRBV20-1
D: .
size: .
J: TRBJ2-5

DNA: TGTGCCAGCAGTTTAGTTACGGGACAGGGTGAAGCTTTCTTT
CDR3: CASSLVTGQGEAFF
V: TRBV12-3/TRBV12-4
D: TRBD1
size: .
J: TRBJ1-1

DNA: TGCAGCGTTGTAACCCTAAACTATGGCTACACCTTC
CDR3: CSVVTLNYGYTF
V: TRBV29-1
D: .
size: few
J: TRBJ1-2

DNA: TGTGCCAGCAGCGCCGGGACTAGCGGGAGGAGGGAGACCCAGTACTTC
CDR3: CASSAGTSGRRETQYF
V: TRBV9
D: TRBD2
size: .
J: TRBJ2-5

DNA: TGTGCCAGCAGTACTTCAGGGTACTATGGCTACACCTTC
CDR3: CASSTSGYYGYTF
V: TRBV27
D: .
size: .
J: TRBJ1-2

DNA: TGCAGCGTTGGTCCCCCATGGGGACAGTTTGAAGCTTTCTTT
CDR3: CSVGPPWGQFEAFF
V: TRBV29-1
D: TRBD1
size: .
J: TRBJ1-1

DNA: TGCAGTGCTCAGGGGGGGGGAATCGCCACAGATACGCAGTATTTT
CDR3: CSAQGGGIATDTQYF
V: TRBV20-1
D: .
size: .
J: TRBJ2-3

DNA: TGTGCCAGCAGCTCCGACCGGGTCCCTAATGGAAAACTGTTTTTT
CDR3: CASSSDRVPNGKLFF
V: TRBV6-5
D: .
size: .
J: TRBJ1-4

DNA: TGCAGCGTTGGTGGCGGAGAAGCTTTCTTT
CDR3: CSVGGGEAFF
V: TRBV29-1
D: .
size: .
J: TRBJ1-1

DNA: TGTGCCAGCAGCCAGAGACAGGGAATCTATGGCTACACCTTC
CDR3: CASSQRQGIYGYTF
V: TRBV7-3
D: TRBD1
size: .
J: TRBJ1-2

DNA: TGTGCCAGCAGCCCAGGGAGCCGGGATATCACAGATACGCAGTATTTT
CDR3: CASSPGSRDITDTQYF
V: TRBV11-2
D: .
size: .
J: TRBJ2-3

DNA: TGCAGTGCTAGAGTCTACCTCTTTAGCGGGCCCCAGGGAGATACGCAGTATTTT
CDR3: CSARVYLFSGPQGDTQYF
V: TRBV20-1
D: TRBD2
size: .
J: TRBJ2-3

DNA: TGCAGTGCTAGAGATCGTACTGACTCCTACGAGCAGTACTTC
CDR3: CSARDRTDSYEQYF
V: TRBV20-1
D: .
size: few
J: TRBJ2-7

DNA: TGTGCCAGCAGTACCTCAGGGTTGGTTGGTGAAAAACTGTTTTTT
CDR3: CASSTSGLVGEKLFF
V: TRBV12-3/TRBV12-4
D: .
size: .
J: TRBJ1-4

DNA: TGTGCCAGCAGTGAATGGGTCGACCCTCGCTACACCTTC
CDR3: CASSEWVDPRYTF
V: TRBV6-1
D: .
size: .
J: TRBJ1-2

DNA: TGTACCACCCTACAGGGGGGTAACACAGATACGCAGTATTTT
CDR3: CTTLQGGNTDTQYF
V: TRBV10-3
D: TRBD1
size: .
J: TRBJ2-3

DNA: TGTGCCACGGGACAGGGGGCAACTAATGAAAAACTGTTTTTT
CDR3: CATGQGATNEKLFF
V: TRBV10-3
D: TRBD1
size: .
J: TRBJ1-4

DNA: TGTGCCAGCAGTGACCCGACTGGGGGAGGGCATGAGCAGTTCTTC
CDR3: CASSDPTGGGHEQFF
V: TRBV25-1
D: TRBD2
size: .
J: TRBJ2-1

DNA: TGTGCCAGCAGTCGGGGTAGCGGGAGCTCCCTGCTTTACGAGCAGTACTTC
CDR3: CASSRGSGSSLLYEQYF
V: TRBV12-3/TRBV12-4
D: TRBD2
size: few
J: TRBJ2-7

DNA: TGTGCCAGCAGTTTTGGCGGGAGCTCCTACAATGAGCAGTTCTTC
CDR3: CASSFGGSSYNEQFF
V: TRBV12-3/TRBV12-4
D: TRBD2
size: many
J: TRBJ2-1

DNA: TGCGCCAGCAGCTTTACCGGGACAGGACTAGCCAAAAACATTCAGTACTTC
CDR3: CASSFTGTGLAKNIQYF
V: TRBV5-1
D: TRBD1
size: .
J: TRBJ2-4

DNA: TGTGCCAGCAGCTTACGAGCGGGGGGGCCGAGAGATACGCAGTATTTT
CDR3: CASSLRAGGPRDTQYF
V: TRBV7-2
D: TRBD2
size: .
J: TRBJ2-3

DNA: TGTGCCAGCAGCTTAGAGGGACAGGGTTTGAAAACTGAAGCTTTCTTT
CDR3: CASSLEGQGLKTEAFF
V: TRBV11-2
D: TRBD1
size: few
J: TRBJ1-1

DNA: TGTGCCAGCAGGGGGGGGTGGGCCGCGGCTGATGGCTACACCTTC
CDR3: CASRGGWAAADGYTF
V: TRBV12-3/TRBV12-4
D: .
size: .
J: TRBJ1-2

DNA: TGTGCCACCAGTGCTTCACTAGCGGGGGTCACAGATACGCAGTATTTT
CDR3: CATSASLAGVTDTQYF
V: TRBV24-1
D: TRBD2
size: .
J: TRBJ2-3

DNA: TGCAGTGCTAGAGATATACAGCGGGGGTTGGCGCAGTATTTT
CDR3: CSARDIQRGLAQYF
V: TRBV20-1
D: TRBD2
size: few
J: TRBJ2-3

DNA: TGTGCCAGCAGCCGCGACGGCTATTCACCCCTCCACTTT
CDR3: CASSRDGYSPLHF
V: TRBV7-8
D: .
size: .
J: TRBJ1-6

DNA: TGTGCCAGCAGCCCCCGACTAGCGGGGCGCCGCATCAATGAGCAGTTCTTC
CDR3: CASSPRLAGRRINEQFF
V: TRBV3-1
D: TRBD2
size: few
J: TRBJ2-1

DNA: TGTGCCAGCAACTCTCTGGCTTACAATGAGCAGTTCTTC
CDR3: CASNSLAYNEQFF
V: TRBV13
D: .
size: .
J: TRBJ2-1

DNA: TGCAGCGTGGATAAGGGGACAGGGAATGGCTACACCTTC
CDR3: CSVDKGTGNGYTF
V: TRBV29-1
D: TRBD1
size: .
J: TRBJ1-2

DNA: TGCAGCGTTCGAAACAGGCTTGGGAACACTGAAGCTTTCTTT
CDR3: CSVRNRLGNTEAFF
V: TRBV29-1
D: .
size: .
J: TRBJ1-1